These 29 T cell receptor beta chains came from one sample sequenced in a study of CXCR3-negative and CXCR3-positive naive CD8 T cells. The TRB libraries of cDNA were built by UMI-labeled 5' RACE. TCRdb re-analyzed the 5' RACE reads; it lists each CDR3 protein once, without DNA. The sample is made up of tens of thousands of distinct CDR3 sequences, and the top ten hold more than 1.5% of it. Sequenced input: naive CXCR3- CD8+ T cells from blood. This sample's subset: CD45RO-CCR7+CD27+CD95- naive CD8+ T cells lacking CXCR3 (TNR3-). The source is a human donor in good health. Some clones in this sample may be carry-over from other donors' samples.

By frequency, this clonotype is medium-sized. The chain uses TRBV7-9 and TRBJ2-1; there is no DNA to check the TCRdb D call of TRBD1. Per germline, CDR1 SEHNR and CDR2 FQNEAQ (reference sequence). This CDR3 spans 12 amino acids. This chain's CDR3 is CASSPTGQDLFF.

V gene TRBV20-1 combines with J gene TRBJ2-7; the D call from TCRdb, TRBD1, cannot be confirmed without DNA. This CDR3 region has 13 residues. Germline V gene sequence: CDR1 DFQATT, CDR2 SNEGSKA (reference sequence). The CDR3 is CSAQDSPPLEQYF.

The gene calls are TRBV30 and TRBJ2-7; without DNA, the TCRdb call of TRBD1 cannot be checked. CDR1 GTSNPN and CDR2 SVGIG come from the germline V gene (reference sequence). This CDR3 region has 14 residues. This CDR3 reads CAWSTGQGSYEQYF.

This clonotype is classed as medium-sized by frequency. This chain joins TRBV7-9 and TRBJ2-1; TCRdb picks TRBD1, but there is no DNA to check that call. Germline CDR1 and CDR2: SEHNR and FQNEAQ (reference sequence). This CDR3 is built from 15 residues. The CDR3 spells CASSFDPGHQFEQFF.

The chain links TRBV20-1 to TRBJ2-5; there is no DNA to check the TCRdb D call of TRBD1. The length of the CDR3 is 14 residues. Per the germline V gene, CDR1 is DFQATT and CDR2 is SNEGSKA (reference sequence). CDR3 sequence reads: CSAILTGVGETQYF.

The chain combines TRBV7-7 with TRBJ2-5; TCRdb's D call of TRBD2 is untestable without DNA. Germline-derived CDR1 and CDR2 are SSHAT and FNYEAQ (reference sequence). CDR3 length equals 16 residues. The chain's CDR3 is CASSLEGTALWETQYF.

V gene TRBV29-1 combines with J gene TRBJ2-7. The CDR3 sequence is 11 residues long. CDR1 and CDR2 from the germline V gene are SQVTM and ANQGSEA. CDR3 region: CSVTLNYEQYF.

The chain links TRBV9 to TRBJ1-1; TCRdb picks TRBD1, but there is no DNA to check that call. Per the germline V gene, CDR1 is SGDLS and CDR2 is YYNGEE. The CDR3 sequence is 15 residues long. Here the CDR3 reads CASSASTGQGTEASF.

The chain has TRBV3-1 and TRBJ1-1; TCRdb selects TRBD1, and the lack of DNA leaves this call unchecked. CDR3 length: 16 residues. In germline, CDR1 is LGHDT, CDR2 YNNKEL (reference sequence). The CDR3 reads CASSQGETGASTEAFF. The whole variable domain, remainder taken from reference TRBV3-1 and TRBJ1-1, is DTAVSQTPKYLVTQMGNDKSIKCEQNLGHDTMYWYKQDSKKFLKIMFSYNNKELIINETVPNRFSPKSPDKAHLNLHINSLELGDSAVYFCASSQGETGASTEAFFGQGTRLTVV.

The genes are TRBV5-1 and TRBJ1-1; the TCRdb D gene call, TRBD1, has no DNA to confirm it. The CDR3 spans 14 residues. Germline values: CDR1 SGHRS, CDR2 YFSETQ. CDR3: CASSSGQGNTEAFF.

The chain is built from TRBV2 and TRBJ2-1; TCRdb names TRBD1, which stays unverified in the absence of DNA. This CDR3 is built from 14 residues. CDR1 and CDR2 (germline): SNHLY, FYNNEI. The CDR3 sequence is CASRIRGSHNEQFF.

CDR3 amino acids: CASSLEPVSGAEAFF. The chain employs TRBV5-1 and TRBJ1-1; TCRdb reports TRBD1, a call that lacks DNA to check it against. The CDR3 has 15 amino acids. Per the germline V gene, CDR1 is SGHRS and CDR2 is YFSETQ.

The V and J genes are TRBV7-8 and TRBJ1-1; TCRdb indicates TRBD1, and absent DNA this call remains unverified. The CDR3 has 17 residues. Germline loops: CDR1 SGHVS, CDR2 FQNEAQ. CDR3 residues: CASSPPGTANMNTEAFF.

This CDR3 reads CASSQFGRTSADTQYF. The chain couples TRBV23-1 to TRBJ2-3; TCRdb names TRBD2, which stays unverified in the absence of DNA. TRBV23-1 is reported as an ORF; its role is uncertain. The CDR3 is 16 amino acids.

The V gene is TRBV5-5, the J gene TRBJ2-1. The CDR3 is 13 amino acids. Germline values: CDR1 SGHKS, CDR2 YYEKEE (reference sequence). CDR3 sequence reads: CASSFSRNNEQFF.

The V gene is TRBV6-4, the J gene TRBJ2-3; TCRdb selects TRBD1, and the lack of DNA leaves this call unchecked. Germline V lookup: CDR1 MRHNA, CDR2 SNTAGT. CDR3 length equals 14 residues. The chain's CDR3 is CASSKGADTDTQYF.

The rearrangement uses TRBV18 and TRBJ2-7. Germline CDR1 and CDR2: KGHSH and LQKENI. CDR3 length equals 14 residues. The CDR3 sequence: CASSPYSQVHEQYF.

The CDR3 spells CASSLSSGGTIYNEQFF. The chain employs TRBV7-9 and TRBJ2-1; the D call of TRBD2 rests on TCRdb alone, since no DNA is present to check it. The CDR3 loop spans 17 amino acids. The germline CDR1 and CDR2 sequences are SEHNR and FQNEAQ (reference sequence).

The CDR3 sequence: CASSQSKSGRSSYNEQFF. This chain links TRBV23-1 with TRBJ2-1. TRBV23-1 is an ORF, with its function uncertain. CDR3 length: 18 amino acids.

The gene calls are TRBV7-2 and TRBJ2-7; the TCRdb D gene call, TRBD1, has no DNA to confirm it. CDR3 size: 12 residues. The germline CDR1 and CDR2 sequences are SGHTA and FQGNSA. CDR3 loop: CASSLSPYEQYF.

The chain employs TRBV14 and TRBJ2-1. Germline V gene sequence: CDR1 SGHDN, CDR2 FVKESK. The length of the CDR3 is 18 residues. The CDR3 loop reads CASSQVGLREIKNNEQFF.

The V and J genes are TRBV21-1 and TRBJ2-5; TCRdb selects TRBD2, and the lack of DNA leaves this call unchecked. TRBV21-1 is listed as a pseudogene. This CDR3 is built from 19 residues. CDR3 protein: CASSNRGSGGATGEETQYF.

The V gene is TRBV20-1, the J gene TRBJ2-1; TCRdb proposes TRBD2, but this gene call is untestable without DNA. Germline values: CDR1 DFQATT, CDR2 SNEGSKA (reference sequence). There are 15 residues in the CDR3. CDR3 in amino acids: CSARDGALNYNEQFF.

This chain links TRBV11-2 with TRBJ2-3; TCRdb picks TRBD2, but there is no DNA to check that call. The V gene's germline CDR1 is SGHAT and CDR2 FQNNGV. The CDR3 consists of 16 residues. The CDR3 region is CASSAISGGPTDTQYF.

The CDR3 sequence: CASSQDFVGVNYEQYF. The chain employs TRBV4-2 and TRBJ2-7. This CDR3 spans 16 amino acids. Germline CDR1 and CDR2: LGHNA and YNFKEQ.

The chain couples TRBV7-9 to TRBJ2-7; TCRdb's assignment of TRBD2 cannot be checked, as there is no DNA. CDR1 and CDR2 (germline): SEHNR, FQNEAQ (reference sequence). The CDR3 spans 16 residues. The CDR3 loop reads CASSPPDGDGVYEQYF.

J is TRBJ2-3 and V is TRBV7-6; no DNA is available, so the TRBD2 call from TCRdb remains unchecked. The CDR3 length is 14 residues. Germline V gene sequence: CDR1 SGHVS, CDR2 FNYEAQ. The CDR3: CASSLLGPSDTQYF. The full variable domain, its missing parts supplied by reference TRBV7-6 and TRBJ2-3, is GAGVSQSPRYKVTKRGQDVALRCDPISGHVSLYWYRQALGQGPEFLTYFNYEAQQDKSGLPNDRFSAERPEGSISTLTIQRTEQRDSAMYRCASSLLGPSDTQYFGPGTRLTVL.

V gene TRBV7-3 combines with J gene TRBJ2-5. Germline V gives CDR1 SGHTA, CDR2 FQGTGA. The CDR3 is 13 amino acids. CDR3 protein: CASSLIGEETQYF.

The gene calls are TRBV20-1 and TRBJ2-7; TCRdb calls TRBD1, which cannot be checked without DNA. Germline CDR1 reads DFQATT; CDR2 reads SNEGSKA (reference sequence). CDR3 length equals 14 residues. This CDR3 reads CSALDTLLSYEQYF.